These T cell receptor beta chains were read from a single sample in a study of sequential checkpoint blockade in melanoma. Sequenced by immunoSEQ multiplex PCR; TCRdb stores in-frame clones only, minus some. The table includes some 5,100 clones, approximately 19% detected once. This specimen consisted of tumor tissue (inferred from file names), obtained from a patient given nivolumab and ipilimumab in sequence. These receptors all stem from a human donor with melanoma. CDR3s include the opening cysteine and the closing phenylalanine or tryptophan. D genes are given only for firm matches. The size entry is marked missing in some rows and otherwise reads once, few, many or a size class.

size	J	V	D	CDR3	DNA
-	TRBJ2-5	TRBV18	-	CASSPARAAGQETQYF	TGTGCCAGCTCACCTGCCCGTGCCGCCGGGCAGGAGACCCAGTACTTC
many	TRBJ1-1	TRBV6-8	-	CASSLHRVNTEAFF	TGTGCCAGCAGTCTCCACCGGGTGAACACTGAAGCTTTCTTT
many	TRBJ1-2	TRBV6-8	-	CASSTRQYGYTF	TGTGCCAGCAGTACACGACAGTATGGCTACACCTTC
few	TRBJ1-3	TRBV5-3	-	CARSLYRRSDSGNTIYF	TGTGCCAGAAGCTTGTATCGACGATCTGACTCTGGAAACACCATATATTTT
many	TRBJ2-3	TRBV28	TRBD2	CASSLGWGPGLAGERDTQYF	TGTGCCAGCAGCCTCGGCTGGGGCCCCGGACTAGCGGGGGAGAGAGATACGCAGTATTTT
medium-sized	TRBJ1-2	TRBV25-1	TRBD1	CASKYRDRAYGYTF	TGTGCCAGCAAGTACCGGGACAGGGCATATGGCTACACCTTC
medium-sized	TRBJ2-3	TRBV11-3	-	CASSSITPTADTQYF	TGTGCCAGCAGCTCCATCACGCCTACGGCAGATACGCAGTATTTT
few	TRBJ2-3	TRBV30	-	CAWSSGHTDTQYF	TGTGCCTGGAGTAGCGGACACACAGATACGCAGTATTTT
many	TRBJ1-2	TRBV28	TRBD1	CASSSLRDRYNFNYGYTF	TGTGCCAGCAGCTCCTTACGGGACAGATACAATTTTAACTATGGCTACACCTTC
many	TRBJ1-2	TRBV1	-	CASSQGPGGGYGYTF	TGCGCCAGCAGCCAAGGCCCAGGGGGCGGCTATGGCTACACCTTC
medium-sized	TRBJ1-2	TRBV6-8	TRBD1	CASSYGQGRGYTF	TGTGCCAGCAGTTACGGACAGGGGAGAGGCTACACCTTC
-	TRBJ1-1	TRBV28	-	CASSSLDSTEAFF	TGTGCCAGCAGTTCTCTGGACAGCACTGAAGCTTTCTTT
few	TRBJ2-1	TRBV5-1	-	CASSLTGVHNEQFF	TGCGCCAGCAGCTTGACGGGGGTCCACAATGAGCAGTTCTTC
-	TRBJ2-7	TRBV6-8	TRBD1	CASSDLSTGVYEQYF	TGTGCCAGCAGTGACCTATCGACAGGGGTTTACGAGCAGTACTTC
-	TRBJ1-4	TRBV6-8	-	CASSPATGSNEKLFF	TGTGCCAGCAGTCCAGCGACAGGCTCAAATGAAAAACTGTTTTTT
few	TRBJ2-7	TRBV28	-	CASRTRGRTYEQYF	TGTGCCAGCAGGACCAGGGGCCGGACCTACGAGCAGTACTTC
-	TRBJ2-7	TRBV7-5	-	CASSLVFGSYEQYF	TGTGCCAGCAGCTTAGTTTTCGGCAGCTACGAGCAGTACTTC
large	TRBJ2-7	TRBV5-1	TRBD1	CASSLSGGNIYEQYF	TGCGCCAGCAGCCTTTCAGGGGGCAACATCTACGAGCAGTACTTC
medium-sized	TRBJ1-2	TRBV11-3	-	CASSLVAGARGDYGYTF	TGTGCCAGCAGCTTAGTGGCGGGGGCCCGAGGGGACTATGGCTACACCTTC
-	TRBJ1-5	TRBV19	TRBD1	CASSGGQGGNQPQHF	TGTGCCAGTAGTGGGGGACAGGGGGGGAATCAGCCCCAGCATTTT
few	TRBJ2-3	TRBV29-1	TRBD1	CSAVQGSTDTQYF	TGCAGCGCGGTACAGGGGAGCACAGATACGCAGTATTTT
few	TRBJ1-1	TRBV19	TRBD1	CASLDRDNYGTEAFF	TGTGCCAGCCTCGACAGGGATAATTATGGCACTGAAGCTTTCTTT
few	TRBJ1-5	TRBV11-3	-	CASSSDRSKEPQHF	TGTGCCAGCAGCTCAGACAGATCCAAGGAGCCCCAGCATTTT
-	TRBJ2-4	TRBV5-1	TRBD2	CASSLVTSGGTLLAKNIQYF	TGCGCCAGCAGCTTGGTGACTAGCGGGGGGACCTTACTAGCCAAAAACATTCAGTACTTC
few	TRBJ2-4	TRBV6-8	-	CASSTLSGGQNIQYF	TGTGCCAGCAGTACACTATCCGGGGGCCAAAACATTCAGTACTTC
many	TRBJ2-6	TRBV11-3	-	CASSLMAGVGSGANVLTF	TGTGCCAGCAGCTTAATGGCAGGGGTGGGCTCTGGGGCCAACGTCCTGACTTTC
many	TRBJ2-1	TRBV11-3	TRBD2	CASSFPSGGANEQFF	TGTGCCAGCAGCTTCCCTAGCGGGGGGGCGAATGAGCAGTTCTTC
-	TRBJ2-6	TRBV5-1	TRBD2	CASSLSGGGSGANVLTF	TGCGCCAGCAGCTTGAGCGGGGGTGGCTCTGGGGCCAACGTCCTGACTTTC
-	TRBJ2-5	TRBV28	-	CASSQTSNDQETQYF	TGTGCCAGCAGTCAAACTAGTAACGACCAAGAGACCCAGTACTTC
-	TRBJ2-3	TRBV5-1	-	CASSLGGGPGTDTQYF	TGCGCCAGCAGCTTGGGTGGGGGGCCGGGCACAGATACGCAGTATTTT
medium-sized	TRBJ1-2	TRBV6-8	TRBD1	CASGIDRERYGYTF	TGTGCCAGCGGGATCGACAGGGAACGCTATGGCTACACCTTC
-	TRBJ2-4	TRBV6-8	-	CASSYSIQGRKEAKNIQYF	TGTGCCAGCAGTTACTCGATACAGGGGAGGAAGGAGGCCAAAAACATTCAGTACTTC
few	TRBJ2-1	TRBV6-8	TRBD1	CASISYRGTYNEQFF	TGTGCCAGCATCTCATACAGGGGCACCTACAATGAGCAGTTCTTC
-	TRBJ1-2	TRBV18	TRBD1	CASSPLQGEGYTF	TGTGCCAGCTCACCACTACAGGGGGAAGGCTACACCTTC
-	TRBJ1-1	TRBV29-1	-	CSVSPGTGGTEAFF	TGCAGCGTTAGCCCTGGGACGGGAGGCACTGAAGCTTTCTTT
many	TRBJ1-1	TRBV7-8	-	CASSLGQYTEAFF	TGTGCCAGCAGCTTAGGGCAGTACACTGAAGCTTTCTTT
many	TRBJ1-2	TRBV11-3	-	CASSWVAGARGGYTF	TGTGCCAGCAGCTGGGTGGCGGGCGCCCGGGGAGGCTACACCTTC
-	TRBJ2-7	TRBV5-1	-	CASSILTGAINEQYF	TGCGCCAGCAGCATACTGACAGGAGCTATCAACGAGCAGTACTTC
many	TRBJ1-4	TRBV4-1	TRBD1	CASSQAGGAPTNEKLFF	TGCGCCAGCAGCCAAGCAGGGGGCGCCCCAACTAATGAAAAACTGTTTTTT
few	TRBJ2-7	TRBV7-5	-	CASSPWADRSSYEQYF	TGTGCCAGCAGCCCTTGGGCAGACAGATCCTCCTACGAGCAGTACTTC
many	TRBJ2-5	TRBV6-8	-	CASSFLGGRETQYF	TGTGCCAGCAGTTTTTTGGGGGGCCGGGAGACCCAGTACTTC
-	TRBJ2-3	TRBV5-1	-	CASSSRLGQGRDTQYF	TGCGCCAGCAGCTCCCGATTAGGGCAGGGTAGAGATACGCAGTATTTT